One sample yielded the 20 T cell receptor beta chains listed below, sequenced in a study of OX40 agonist ivuxolimab in advanced cancers. Only in-frame clones appear in the TCRdb table, and some are missing; sequencing was by immunoSEQ multiplex PCR. Counted here are around 140,000 clones, approximately 90% occurring once; the ten biggest clones make up around 0.99%. This material consisted of CD4+ or CD8+ T cells sorted from blood, taken in a trial of the OX40 agonist ivuxolimab. The receptor source for this set is an adult with an advanced solid tumor such as melanoma, head and neck, liver or kidney cancer.

The chain recombines TRBV5-3 with TRBJ2-7, with 7 positions matching TRBD2. TRBV5-3 is classed as an ORF, of uncertain function. With 8 bases clipped from V and 9 bases from J, the junction kept 2 bases outside the gene matches. The CDR3 extends over 9 amino acids. CDR3 coding DNA: TGTGCCAGTAGCGGGTTGCAGTACTTC. Amino acid sequence: CASSGLQYF.

The J gene is TRBJ1-4, the V gene TRBV2, with 9 bases matching TRBD1. V was pared by 2 bases and J by 8 bases, with 9 bases of the junction left unmatched. Per germline, CDR1 SNHLY and CDR2 FYNNEI. This CDR3 spans 16 amino acids. CDR3 sequence reads: CASSELGGTGLEKLFF. For the CDR3, the DNA is TGTGCCAGCAGTGAATTGGGAGGGACAGGGTTGGAAAAACTGTTTTTT.

The rearrangement uses TRBV5-1 and TRBJ2-1; 8 bases map to TRBD1. Germline loops: CDR1 SGHRS, CDR2 YFSETQ. The CDR3 totals 14 residues. V lost 4 bases, J lost 9 bases, and 9 bases stayed unmatched. The CDR3 loop is CASSTGQGNVEQFF. In nucleotides, the CDR3 is TGCGCCAGCAGCACCGGACAGGGAAATGTTGAGCAGTTCTTC.

The CDR3 bases are TGTGCCAGCAGCTTGAGCGGGATGACCGGGGAGCTGTTTTTT. Its protein product is CASSLSGMTGELFF. V and J are TRBV7-6 and TRBJ2-2; the match to TRBD2 covers 7 bases. V lost 3 bases, J lost 5 bases, and 3 bases stayed unmatched. Germline values: CDR1 SGHVS, CDR2 FNYEAQ. The CDR3 totals 14 residues.

The sample holds one count of this clone. V and J are TRBV7-3 and TRBJ1-5; possibly TRBD1 for D (6 bases). V was shortened by 3 bases and J by 4 bases, with 7 bases between the two germline ends. Germline CDR1 SGHTA, CDR2 FQGTGA. This CDR3 is 13 amino acids long. DNA for the CDR3: TGTGCCAGCAGCTTGGACAGAAATCAGCCCCAGCATTTT. Its translation: CASSLDRNQPQHF.

The V gene is TRBV19, the J gene TRBJ2-1; D unclear. Trimming stripped 3 bases from V and 0 bases from J, with 9 bases between. Germline-derived CDR1 and CDR2 are LNHDA and SQIVND (reference sequence). The CDR3 totals 15 residues. The CDR3 region has the DNA TGTGCCAGTAGTATCAGGCCGAGCTCCTACAATGAGCAGTTCTTC. Protein product: CASSIRPSSYNEQFF.

This clone was counted a few times. The chain employs TRBV4-2 and TRBJ2-6; the match to TRBD2 covers 8 bases. V lost 0 bases to trimming and J lost 0 bases; unmatched junction nucleotides: 4. CDR1 is LGHNA, CDR2 YNFKEQ, per germline. The CDR3 is 18 residues long. Here the CDR3 reads CASSQETSGASGANVLTF. DNA for the CDR3: TGTGCCAGCAGCCAAGAAACTAGCGGAGCCTCTGGGGCCAACGTCCTGACTTTC.

This clone appeared a single time. The chain links TRBV12-5 to TRBJ1-1, with D tentatively TRBD1 (6 bases). Trimming took off 6 bases at V and 0 bases at J, with 11 bases between the two ends. From germline, CDR1 is LGHNT and CDR2 FRNRAP. CDR3 length: 14 amino acids. The CDR3 loop is CASGTGTMNTEAFF. CDR3 bases: TGTGCTAGTGGGACCGGGACAATGAACACTGAAGCTTTCTTT. The whole variable domain, remainder taken from reference TRBV12-5 and TRBJ1-1, is DARVTQTPRHKVTEMGQEVTMRCQPILGHNTVFWYRQTMMQGLELLAYFRNRAPLDDSGMPKDRFSAEMPDATLATLKIQPSEPRDSAVYFCASGTGTMNTEAFFGQGTRLTVV.

The chain recombines TRBV7-9 with TRBJ1-1; D not certain. Trimming cost V 2 bases and J 6 bases, with 22 bases left between them. The CDR3 is 17 residues long. Germline V gene lookup returns CDR1 SEHNR and CDR2 FQNEAQ (reference sequence). The CDR3 DNA is TGTGCCAGCAGCTTAAGTAGTGTGAATACCTACACTTCTGAAGCTTTCTTT. It yields the protein CASSLSSVNTYTSEAFF.

J is TRBJ2-1 and V is TRBV7-9, with 9 bases identical to TRBD2. CDR3 length: 15 residues. J gave up 4 bases and V 1 base, and 2 bases lay outside the gene matches. Germline assignment: CDR1 SEHNR and CDR2 FQNEAQ (reference sequence). CDR3 bases: TGTGCCAGCAGCTTAGGCCTAGCGGGGTACAATGAGCAGTTCTTC. This translates into CASSLGLAGYNEQFF.

With respect to this clone: Germline is not matched at one junction end, which may reflect a read error. J is TRBJ2-6 and V is TRBV27, with a possible D match to TRBD1 (6 bases). Per germline, CDR1 MNHEY and CDR2 SMNVEV (reference sequence). The CDR3 is 16 amino acids. Here the CDR3 DNA reads TGTGCCAGCAATTTATTTGCAGGGGCTGGGGCCAACGTCCTGACTTTC. This gives the protein CASNLFAGAGANVLTF.

This clone came up a few times. This chain links TRBV28 with TRBJ1-5; D uncertain. The CDR3 sequence is 12 residues long. Germline V gene sequence: CDR1 MDHEN, CDR2 SYDVKM. The V end was cut by 2 bases, the J end by 2 bases, with 1 base between. CDR3 sequence: CASSLGNQPQHF. For the CDR3, the DNA is TGTGCCAGCAGTTTAGGCAATCAGCCCCAGCATTTT.

The J gene is TRBJ2-1, the V gene TRBV30, with D maybe TRBD1 (5 bases). The germline V and J ends were trimmed by 0 bases and 0 bases, with 12 bases remaining between them. Germline CDR1 and CDR2: GTSNPN and SVGIG (reference sequence). The CDR3 spans 16 residues. The CDR3: CAWSVRQFSSYNEQFF. The CDR3 region has the DNA TGTGCCTGGAGTGTACGACAGTTTAGCTCCTACAATGAGCAGTTCTTC.

This sequence joins TRBV5-1 and TRBJ2-1; D is unresolved. Germline-derived CDR1 and CDR2 are SGHRS and YFSETQ. Between the trimmed V and J ends, which lost 0 bases and 7 bases, there was a span of 17 bases. The length of the CDR3 is 16 residues. This chain's CDR3 is CASSLALTSKPNEQFF. CDR3 coding DNA: TGCGCCAGCAGCTTGGCTTTGACGTCAAAGCCAAATGAGCAGTTCTTC.

This clone occurred a few times. In DNA form, the CDR3 reads TGTGCCAGCTCAATGGGACACCTCATGAACACTGAAGCTTTCTTT. Amino acids: CASSMGHLMNTEAFF. The gene calls are TRBV18 and TRBJ1-1; a weak D match, TRBD1 (6 bases). The germline V gene has CDR1 KGHSH and CDR2 LQKENI. The CDR3 is 15 amino acids. V lost 5 bases to trimming and J lost 0 bases, with 13 bases between them.

The chain recombines TRBV2 with TRBJ1-5; no firm D call. Deletions cut 4 bases from V and 5 bases from J, with 9 bases between. CDR1 and CDR2 (germline): SNHLY, FYNNEI. The CDR3 length is 13 residues. CDR3 amino acids: CASSAGLDQPQHF. CDR3 bases: TGTGCCAGCAGTGCTGGTTTGGATCAGCCCCAGCATTTT. Drawing the rest from reference TRBV2 and TRBJ1-5, the complete variable domain is EPEVTQTPSHQVTQMGQEVILRCVPISNHLYFYWYRQILGQKVEFLVSFYNNEISEKSEIFDDQFSVERPDGSNFTLKIRSTKLEDSAMYFCASSAGLDQPQHFGDGTRLSIL.

This sequence joins TRBV19 and TRBJ2-1; TRBD2 matches at 10 bases. This CDR3 has 15 amino acids. The J segment lost 8 bases and the V segment lost 5 bases, leaving 9 bases of the junction unmatched. Germline values: CDR1 LNHDA, CDR2 SQIVND (reference sequence). CDR3 coding DNA: TGTGCCAGTAGTCCTGCGGCTAGCGGGAGCCATGAGCAGTTCTTC. This translates into CASSPAASGSHEQFF.

This chain joins TRBV15 and TRBJ2-1; no clear D. CDR1 LNHNV and CDR2 YYDKDF come from the germline V gene (reference sequence). V was clipped by 0 bases and J by 8 bases, with 5 bases between them. The CDR3 sequence is 12 residues long. CDR3 in amino acids: CATSRDYDEQFF. DNA of the CDR3: TGTGCCACCAGCAGAGATTACGATGAGCAGTTCTTC.

This clone showed up just once. The chain recombines TRBV7-2 with TRBJ1-4, with no clear D. The CDR3 sequence is 12 residues long. V shed 2 bases and J shed 7 bases, with 5 bases lying between them. Germline CDR1 and CDR2: SGHTA and FQGNSA. The CDR3 loop reads CASSLNIEKLFF. The DNA for the CDR3 is TGTGCCAGCAGCTTAAACATTGAAAAACTGTTTTTT.

This rearrangement joins TRBV29-1 to TRBJ2-7, with a tentative D call TRBD2 (6 bases). Per the germline V gene, CDR1 is SQVTM and CDR2 is ANQGSEA. The CDR3 has 15 residues. V was pared by 0 bases and J by 1 base, with 13 bases between. In DNA, the CDR3 is TGCAGCGTTGAAGAGGGAGGCGTCACTTCCTACGAGCAGTACTTC. Amino acid sequence: CSVEEGGVTSYEQYF.